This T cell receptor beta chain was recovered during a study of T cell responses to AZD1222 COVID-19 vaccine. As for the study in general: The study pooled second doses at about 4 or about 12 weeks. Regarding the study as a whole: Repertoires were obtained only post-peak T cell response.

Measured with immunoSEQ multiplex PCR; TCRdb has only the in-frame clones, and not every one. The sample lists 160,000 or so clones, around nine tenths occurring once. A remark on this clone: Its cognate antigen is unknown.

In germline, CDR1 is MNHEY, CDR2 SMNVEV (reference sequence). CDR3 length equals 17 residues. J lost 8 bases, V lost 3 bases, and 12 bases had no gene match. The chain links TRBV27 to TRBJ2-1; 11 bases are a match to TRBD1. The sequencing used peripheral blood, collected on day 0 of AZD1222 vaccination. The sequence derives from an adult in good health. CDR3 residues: CASSFSVRGQGADEQFF. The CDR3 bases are TGTGCCAGCAGTTTCTCTGTGCGTGGACAGGGGGCAGATGAGCAGTTCTTC.